A selection of T cell receptor beta chains follows, all from one sample in a study of T cell responses to AZD1222 COVID-19 vaccine. Clones were sequenced by immunoSEQ multiplex PCR, and TCRdb holds only the in-frame ones, with some missing. The sample lists 210,000 or so clones, around 93% occurring once. Material: peripheral blood, obtained on day 0 of MenACWY control vaccination. All receptors derive from an adult in good health. Both conserved end residues are part of each CDR3. The D gene is left open where the match is weak. The size entry is marked missing in some rows and otherwise reads once, few, many or a size class.

abundance	d_gene	v_gene	j_gene	CDR3aa	CDR3nt
.	.	TRBV19	TRBJ1-2	CASRLAGLGGYTF	TGTGCCAGTAGATTGGCCGGGTTGGGTGGCTACACCTTC
.	TRBD2	TRBV19	TRBJ2-3	CASSKTSGGAPDTQYF	TGTGCCAGTAGTAAGACTAGCGGGGGGGCCCCAGATACGCAGTATTTT
.	.	TRBV2	TRBJ2-1	CASSVDNEQFF	TGTGCCAGCAGTGTGGACAATGAGCAGTTCTTC
.	TRBD1	TRBV12-5	TRBJ1-4	CASGLGQSNEKLFF	TGTGCTAGTGGGTTGGGACAGTCTAATGAAAAACTGTTTTTT
once	TRBD1	TRBV19	TRBJ1-2	CASSIRSIGTGGNHGYTF	TGTGCCAGTAGTATACGCTCGATCGGGACAGGGGGAAACCATGGCTACACCTTC
.	.	TRBV5-8	TRBJ2-1	CASSLGPRGNEQFF	TGTGCCAGCAGCTTGGGTCCCAGGGGCAATGAGCAGTTCTTC
.	.	TRBV28	TRBJ1-1	CASSLSGRMNTEAFF	TGTGCCAGCAGTTTATCTGGGAGGATGAACACTGAAGCTTTCTTT
.	.	TRBV20-1	TRBJ2-3	CSASSGTSTDTQYF	TGCAGTGCTAGTTCCGGTACATCCACAGATACGCAGTATTTT
.	.	TRBV19	TRBJ2-5	CASRERSDQETQYF	TGTGCCAGTAGGGAGCGGTCCGACCAAGAGACCCAGTACTTC
.	.	TRBV19	TRBJ1-2	CASSNLGGYTF	TGTGCCAGTAGTAACCTGGGTGGCTACACCTTC
.	.	TRBV28	TRBJ1-4	CASSFGLAGTNEKLFF	TGTGCCAGCAGTTTTGGGTTGGCCGGGACTAATGAAAAACTGTTTTTT
.	TRBD1	TRBV5-1	TRBJ1-1	CASSATGSNTEAFF	TGCGCCAGCAGCGCGACAGGGAGCAACACTGAAGCTTTCTTT
.	.	TRBV24-1	TRBJ2-5	CATSDVLRNQETQYF	TGTGCCACCAGTGATGTTCTGCGTAACCAAGAGACCCAGTACTTC
.	TRBD1	TRBV6-5	TRBJ1-5	CASTFIGQGEQPQHF	TGTGCCAGCACCTTCATTGGACAGGGAGAACAGCCCCAGCATTTT
once	.	TRBV5-6	TRBJ2-7	CASSGRNPYEQYF	TGTGCCAGCAGCGGGCGGAACCCCTACGAGCAGTACTTC
.	TRBD2	TRBV5-8	TRBJ2-2	CASSLPYSSGENTGELFF	TGTGCCAGCAGCTTACCGTATTCTAGCGGGGAAAACACCGGGGAGCTGTTTTTT
.	.	TRBV19	TRBJ1-4	CASMEPNEKLFF	TGTGCCAGTATGGAGCCTAATGAAAAACTGTTTTTT
.	TRBD1	TRBV19	TRBJ2-2	CASSIDRGSTGELFF	TGTGCCAGTAGTATAGACAGGGGGAGTACCGGGGAGCTGTTTTTT